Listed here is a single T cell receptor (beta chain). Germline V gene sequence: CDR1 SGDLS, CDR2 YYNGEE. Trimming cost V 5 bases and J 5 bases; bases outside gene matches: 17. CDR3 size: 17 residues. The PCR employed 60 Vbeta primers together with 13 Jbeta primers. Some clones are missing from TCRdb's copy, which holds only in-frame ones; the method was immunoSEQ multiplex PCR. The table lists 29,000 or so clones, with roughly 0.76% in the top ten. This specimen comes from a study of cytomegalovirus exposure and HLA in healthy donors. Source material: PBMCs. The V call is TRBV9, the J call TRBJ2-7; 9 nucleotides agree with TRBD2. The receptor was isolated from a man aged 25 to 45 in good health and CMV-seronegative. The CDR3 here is CASSVGGGAYLPHEQYF. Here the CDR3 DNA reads TGTGCCAGCAGTGTCGGCGGGGGGGCCTATCTTCCTCACGAGCAGTACTTC.